The rows below give T cell receptor beta chains drawn from one sample of a study of immune heterogeneity within non-small cell lung tumors. One entry per CDR3 protein, called by TCRdb with MiXCR from the multiplex PCR reads. The repertoire includes fewer than 25,000 distinct CDR3 sequences, less than 35% of them detected once, and around 3.8% sits in the top ten. Sequenced: lung tumor tissue. Source of these receptors: a man between 35 and 55 years old with non-small cell lung cancer. The CDR3 runs from the conserved cysteine through the conserved F or W. A D gene is named only where the DNA matches it firmly. Expanded clones are given a class, and other clones once, few, many or no size at all.

CDR3nt: TGTGCCAGCAGTTCCGAGTCCTCCTACGAGCAGTACTTC
CDR3aa: CASSSESSYEQYF
v_gene: TRBV5-5
abundance: NA
d_gene: NA
j_gene: TRBJ2-7

CDR3nt: TGTGCCATCAGGGACCAGGGGACTGAAGCTTTCTTT
CDR3aa: CAIRDQGTEAFF
v_gene: TRBV10-3
abundance: many
d_gene: NA
j_gene: TRBJ1-1

CDR3nt: TGTGCCAGCAGCGGGAGATCTACCTATGAGCAGTTCTTC
CDR3aa: CASSGRSTYEQFF
v_gene: TRBV27
abundance: many
d_gene: NA
j_gene: TRBJ2-1

CDR3nt: TGTGCCAGCAAAAGGAGGGACAGCCCCATACATCAGCCCCAGCATTTT
CDR3aa: CASKRRDSPIHQPQHF
v_gene: TRBV6-2/TRBV6-3
abundance: many
d_gene: TRBD1
j_gene: TRBJ1-5

CDR3nt: TGTGCCACCAGTGAGGGACGGACCTACGAGCAGTACTTC
CDR3aa: CATSEGRTYEQYF
v_gene: TRBV24-1
abundance: NA
d_gene: NA
j_gene: TRBJ2-7

CDR3nt: TGTGCCAGCAGTTACCTACACGACAGGCTAGGTTACAATGAGCAGTTCTTC
CDR3aa: CASSYLHDRLGYNEQFF
v_gene: TRBV6-2/TRBV6-3
abundance: few
d_gene: NA
j_gene: TRBJ2-1

CDR3nt: TGCAGTGCAGGACTAGCGGGAGTGAAGACCCAGTACTTC
CDR3aa: CSAGLAGVKTQYF
v_gene: TRBV20-1
abundance: NA
d_gene: TRBD2
j_gene: TRBJ2-5

CDR3nt: TGTGCCAGCAGTTCAGGGGGGAACAGGGCACGTGAAAAACTGTTTTTT
CDR3aa: CASSSGGNRAREKLFF
v_gene: TRBV28
abundance: few
d_gene: TRBD1
j_gene: TRBJ1-4

CDR3nt: TGTGCCAGCAGCGTAGGGGTCACGAGCTCCTACAATGAGCAGTTCTTC
CDR3aa: CASSVGVTSSYNEQFF
v_gene: TRBV9
abundance: NA
d_gene: NA
j_gene: TRBJ2-1

CDR3nt: TGTGCCTCACGAGTAAAAGGGCTGCAAGAGACCCAGTACTTC
CDR3aa: CASRVKGLQETQYF
v_gene: TRBV4-2
abundance: few
d_gene: NA
j_gene: TRBJ2-5

CDR3nt: TGTGCCAGCAGTGGAAACACCATATATTTT
CDR3aa: CASSGNTIYF
v_gene: TRBV7-9
abundance: few
d_gene: NA
j_gene: TRBJ1-3

CDR3nt: TGCAGCGTCGGGACAGTAAATGAAAAACTGTTTTTT
CDR3aa: CSVGTVNEKLFF
v_gene: TRBV29-1
abundance: NA
d_gene: TRBD1
j_gene: TRBJ1-4

CDR3nt: TGTGCCAGCAGTCCGACGGGGGGCGCCGCCGAGCAGTACTTC
CDR3aa: CASSPTGGAAEQYF
v_gene: TRBV12-3/TRBV12-4
abundance: many
d_gene: NA
j_gene: TRBJ2-7

CDR3nt: TGTGCCAGTAGTCAACTAGCGGGAGCCCTCGGGGAGCTGTTTTTT
CDR3aa: CASSQLAGALGELFF
v_gene: TRBV19
abundance: NA
d_gene: TRBD2
j_gene: TRBJ2-2

CDR3nt: TGTGCCAGCAGTTACGCGGACGAGCAGTACTTC
CDR3aa: CASSYADEQYF
v_gene: TRBV6-1
abundance: medium-sized
d_gene: NA
j_gene: TRBJ2-7

CDR3nt: TGCAGCGTTGAATCTGCGGGAAGCTCCTACGAGCAGTACTTC
CDR3aa: CSVESAGSSYEQYF
v_gene: TRBV29-1
abundance: many
d_gene: NA
j_gene: TRBJ2-7

CDR3nt: TGTGCCAGCAGTTTAGGGTCGAACATTCAGTACTTC
CDR3aa: CASSLGSNIQYF
v_gene: TRBV28
abundance: NA
d_gene: NA
j_gene: TRBJ2-4

CDR3nt: TGTGCCAGCAGCGGGGGGAGCTCCTACAATGAGCAGTTCTTC
CDR3aa: CASSGGSSYNEQFF
v_gene: TRBV9
abundance: NA
d_gene: NA
j_gene: TRBJ2-1

CDR3nt: TGTGCCAGCAGCTTGGCGGCGGGAGAAATTTACGAGCAGTACTTC
CDR3aa: CASSLAAGEIYEQYF
v_gene: TRBV5-5
abundance: few
d_gene: TRBD2
j_gene: TRBJ2-7

CDR3nt: TGTGCCAGCAGCCAAGGGCGGGGTCCCTACGAGCAGTACTTC
CDR3aa: CASSQGRGPYEQYF
v_gene: TRBV14
abundance: many
d_gene: NA
j_gene: TRBJ2-7

CDR3nt: TGTGCCAGCAGTGCCCGGGGCAGCTTAGGTGGAAACACCATATATTTT
CDR3aa: CASSARGSLGGNTIYF
v_gene: TRBV6-1
abundance: many
d_gene: NA
j_gene: TRBJ1-3

CDR3nt: TGTGCCAGTAGTATAGGTGGACGGGCATACACTGAAGCTTTCTTT
CDR3aa: CASSIGGRAYTEAFF
v_gene: TRBV19
abundance: many
d_gene: NA
j_gene: TRBJ1-1

CDR3nt: TGTGCCAGCAGTCCGGGACAGGGGAATGAAAAACTGTTTTTT
CDR3aa: CASSPGQGNEKLFF
v_gene: TRBV12-3/TRBV12-4
abundance: medium-sized
d_gene: TRBD1
j_gene: TRBJ1-4

CDR3nt: TGTGCCAGCAGCGGTACTAGCGCACACTCCTACGAGCAGTACTTC
CDR3aa: CASSGTSAHSYEQYF
v_gene: TRBV9
abundance: few
d_gene: TRBD2
j_gene: TRBJ2-7

CDR3nt: TGTGCCAGTAAAGACCAGGGAATTCAGCCCCAGCATTTT
CDR3aa: CASKDQGIQPQHF
v_gene: TRBV6-1
abundance: NA
d_gene: NA
j_gene: TRBJ1-5

CDR3nt: TGTGCCACCACAGGGGTGAATGAGCAGTTCTTC
CDR3aa: CATTGVNEQFF
v_gene: TRBV10-3
abundance: NA
d_gene: TRBD1
j_gene: TRBJ2-1

CDR3nt: TGTGCCAGCAGCAATCAGGGGGCGAACTATGGCTACACCTTC
CDR3aa: CASSNQGANYGYTF
v_gene: TRBV12-3/TRBV12-4
abundance: medium-sized
d_gene: TRBD1
j_gene: TRBJ1-2

CDR3nt: TGTGCCAGCAAGGCTAGCGGGAGTGGAGAGCAGTTCTTC
CDR3aa: CASKASGSGEQFF
v_gene: TRBV11-2
abundance: many
d_gene: TRBD2
j_gene: TRBJ2-1

CDR3nt: TGTGCCACCAGTGATGGGACAGGATTGAACACCGGGGAGCTGTTTTTT
CDR3aa: CATSDGTGLNTGELFF
v_gene: TRBV24-1
abundance: few
d_gene: TRBD1
j_gene: TRBJ2-2

CDR3nt: TGTGCCAGCTCACCAACTAGCGATTACAATGAGCAGTTCTTC
CDR3aa: CASSPTSDYNEQFF
v_gene: TRBV18
abundance: NA
d_gene: TRBD2
j_gene: TRBJ2-1

CDR3nt: TGTGCCAGCAGTTCTAATATAAATGGCTACACCTTC
CDR3aa: CASSSNINGYTF
v_gene: TRBV25-1
abundance: few
d_gene: NA
j_gene: TRBJ1-2

CDR3nt: TGTGCCAGCAGAGCCGTGGGGGCCGCGAACACCGGGGAGCTGTTTTTT
CDR3aa: CASRAVGAANTGELFF
v_gene: TRBV6-2/TRBV6-3
abundance: NA
d_gene: NA
j_gene: TRBJ2-2

CDR3nt: TGTGCCAGCAGCTTAAGGTCAGGGGCTGGGGCCAACGTCCTGACTTTC
CDR3aa: CASSLRSGAGANVLTF
v_gene: TRBV11-3
abundance: NA
d_gene: NA
j_gene: TRBJ2-6